The source of this TCR beta chain is a study of chemoradiotherapy in HPV16-positive cancers. Whole-study results and caveats: Candidate HPV-specific clones and E7-related TCR motifs grew in tumor during treatment.

Remarks on this clone: Its antigen is still unknown.

Per germline, CDR1 SNHLY and CDR2 FYNNEI. Trimming shortened V by 3 bases and J by 4 bases, and 15 bases separated the two germline ends. This CDR3 has 16 residues. This table comes from immunoSEQ multiplex PCR, and its TCRdb copy is limited to in-frame clones, with some not included. Altogether 6,000 to 8,000 clones are present, more than 70% being singletons, with the ten largest covering over 3%. The receptor was isolated from a human donor with HPV-associated anogenital cancer. The sample consisted of tumor tissue, taken from a patient who underwent chemoradiotherapy. The V call is TRBV2, the J call TRBJ2-2; possibly TRBD1 or TRBD2 for D (5 bases each). CDR3 in amino acids: CASSDEQGVSTGELFF. As DNA, the CDR3 is TGTGCCAGCAGTGATGAGCAGGGAGTGAGCACCGGGGAGCTGTTTTTT.